The subject of this entry is one T cell receptor beta chain. The data belong to a study of blood T cell repertoires in COVID-19. Background on the study: T cells, B-cell-depleted T cells, or PBMCs supplied cDNA or gDNA.

Assay used: immunoSEQ multiplex PCR; TCRdb lists only in-frame clones, some missing. This table holds around 73,000 clones, around 81% found once. The CDR3 sequence is 13 residues long. CDR1 SGHTA and CDR2 FQGNSA come from the germline V gene. The V end was cut by 2 bases, the J end by 6 bases, with 10 bases between. Sequenced material: peripheral blood. This receptor was identified in a human donor in a cohort sampled during active COVID-19. The genes are TRBV7-2 and TRBJ1-1; D call uncertain. CDR3 sequence reads: CASSLTGVAEAFF. Here the CDR3 DNA reads TGTGCCAGCAGCTTAACCGGGGTGGCTGAAGCTTTCTTT.